The clone carrying this T cell receptor (beta chain) occurred many times. TCRdb recomputed calls from the 5' RACE reads with MiXCR, one row per CDR3 protein. The data show approximately 48,000 distinct CDR3 sequences, with 3% seen just once and roughly 16% held by the top ten. The CDR3 length is 14 residues. The V gene's germline CDR1 is SGHRS and CDR2 YFSETQ. The V end was cut by 0 bases, the J end by 2 bases, with 7 bases between. This entry is derived from a study of neurological immune-mediated disorders. The V call is TRBV5-1, the J call TRBJ2-3; no reliable D call. This receptor was identified in a woman aged 45-65 years with multiple sclerosis. The specimen was PBMCs. The CDR3 sequence is CASSLGQVTDTQYF. The CDR3 coding sequence is TGCGCCAGCAGCTTGGGCCAGGTCACAGATACGCAGTATTTT.